This T cell receptor beta chain was captured in a study of low-dose radiotherapy and immunotherapy resistance in tumors. As for the study in general: First-strand cDNA used TRAV- and TRBV-specific primers, covering alpha and beta chains.

The V and J ends lost 4 bases and 0 bases respectively, with 7 bases between them. Germline V lookup: CDR1 LNHDA, CDR2 SQIVND (reference sequence). The CDR3 contains 13 residues. Time point in this sample: before trial treatment. Both a constant-region primer and a V-primer adapter served to amplify TCRs across approximately 19 PCR cycles. TCRdb re-called the reads through MiXCR, storing one row per CDR3 protein. The sample has roughly 46,000 distinct CDR3 sequences; approximately 12% are singletons. This clonotype was recorded at least ten times. V usage is TRBV19 and J usage is TRBJ2-7; no reliable D call. The sample here was PBMCs, taken before treatment. This receptor was identified in a female donor with ovarian cancer. CDR3 sequence reads: CASSTGYSYEQYF. CDR3 sequence (DNA): TGTGCCAGTAGTACCGGATACTCCTACGAGCAGTACTTC.